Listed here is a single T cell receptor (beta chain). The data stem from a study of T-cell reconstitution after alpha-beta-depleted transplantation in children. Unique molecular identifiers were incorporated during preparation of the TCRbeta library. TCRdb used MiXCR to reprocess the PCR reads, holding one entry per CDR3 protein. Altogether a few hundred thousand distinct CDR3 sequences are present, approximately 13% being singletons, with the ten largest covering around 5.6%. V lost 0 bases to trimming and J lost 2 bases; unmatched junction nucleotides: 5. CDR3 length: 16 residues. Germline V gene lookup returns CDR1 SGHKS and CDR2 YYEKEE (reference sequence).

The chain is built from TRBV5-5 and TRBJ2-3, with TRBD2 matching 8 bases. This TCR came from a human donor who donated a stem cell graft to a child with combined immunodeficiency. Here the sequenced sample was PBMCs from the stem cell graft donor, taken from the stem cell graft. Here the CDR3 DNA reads TGTGCCAGCAGCTTGGAGCGGGGGCTCTACACAGATACGCAGTATTTT. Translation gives CASSLERGLYTDTQYF.